These 20 T cell receptor beta chains came from one sample sequenced in a study of resident and recirculating memory T cells in vitiligo. The protocol was immunoSEQ multiplex PCR, while the TCRdb copy is restricted to in-frame clones and leaves out a portion. The table shows 40,000 to 50,000 clones, with approximately 91% occurring only once. Sequenced sample: blood. These receptor sequences come from a male donor with vitiligo.

This clone was seen once. V usage is TRBV29-1 and J usage is TRBJ2-3, with D tentatively TRBD2 (6 bases). The CDR3 loop spans 16 amino acids. Trimming stripped 4 bases from V and 1 base from J, with 18 bases between. In germline, CDR1 is SQVTM, CDR2 ANQGSEA. The CDR3 loop reads CSVGGPRRGGTDTQYF. The CDR3 DNA is TGCAGCGTTGGAGGGCCTCGGAGGGGCGGCACAGATACGCAGTATTTT.

The V call is TRBV4-2, the J call TRBJ2-7; perhaps TRBD1 as D (6 bases). Between the trimmed V and J ends, which lost 4 bases and 2 bases, there was a span of 15 bases. Germline-derived CDR1 and CDR2 are LGHNA and YNFKEQ. The CDR3 totals 15 residues. The CDR3 DNA sequence: TGTGCCAGCAGCCCAATTAACAGGGAAACCTACGAGCAGTACTTC. This gives the protein CASSPINRETYEQYF.

The CDR3 nucleotides are TGTGCCAGCAGCCCCGGCGGGAACCTCTACGAGCAGTACTTC. Translated: CASSPGGNLYEQYF. V gene TRBV7-2 combines with J gene TRBJ2-7; D is possibly TRBD2 (6 bases). V was clipped by 5 bases and J by 3 bases, with 14 bases between them. The CDR3 runs to 14 residues. CDR1 and CDR2 from the germline V gene are SGHTA and FQGNSA.

The genes are TRBV6-5 and TRBJ2-5, with D unresolved. The CDR3 has 12 amino acids. The ends were cut back, 2 bases at V and 7 bases at J, with 8 bases in the middle. Germline loops: CDR1 MNHEY, CDR2 SVGAGI. CDR3 loop: CASSYSRGTQYF. Written as DNA, the CDR3 is TGTGCCAGCAGTTACAGCCGCGGGACCCAGTACTTC.

The gene calls are TRBV6-1 and TRBJ2-1; 8 nucleotides align to TRBD2. V trimming: 2 bases; J trimming: 6 bases; junction bases outside the gene matches: 3. The CDR3 extends over 14 amino acids. The germline V gene encodes CDR1 MNHNS and CDR2 SASEGT. As DNA, the CDR3 is TGTGCCAGCAGTGAACTCGGGGGGGGCAATGAGCAGTTCTTC. Amino acid sequence: CASSELGGGNEQFF.

The rearrangement links TRBV7-3 to TRBJ2-2; D gene uncertain. The CDR3 totals 13 residues. The ends were cut back, 1 base at V and 8 bases at J, with 8 bases in the middle. CDR1 is SGHTA and CDR2 is FQGTGA in the germline V gene. For the CDR3, the DNA is TGTGCCAGCAGCTTAAGGCCTTCTGGGGAGCTGTTTTTT. It yields the protein CASSLRPSGELFF.

This chain uses TRBV7-6 with TRBJ1-2; 8 positions match TRBD1. Germline V lookup: CDR1 SGHVS, CDR2 FNYEAQ. This CDR3 has 16 amino acids. V was clipped by 4 bases and J by 5 bases; unmatched bases: 12. The CDR3 DNA follows: TGTGCCAGCAGCTCAGGACAGGGATTCTCCGGGTATGGCTACACCTTC. It codes for CASSSGQGFSGYGYTF.

This chain connects TRBV2 to TRBJ2-2; D might be TRBD2 (6 bases). Trimming pared 5 bases from V and 7 bases from J, leaving 11 bases between. CDR1 and CDR2 from the germline V gene are SNHLY and FYNNEI. The CDR3 totals 13 residues. DNA of the CDR3: TGTGCCAGCAGTCCTCTGCGGGGCGGGGAGCTGTTTTTT. This encodes CASSPLRGGELFF.

The rearrangement joins TRBV5-1 to TRBJ2-3; no reliable D call. The V end lost 4 bases, the J end lost 5 bases, and 8 bases lay between the germline ends. Germline V gene sequence: CDR1 SGHRS, CDR2 YFSETQ. The CDR3 is 12 residues long. The CDR3 loop is CASSQRRDTQYF. The CDR3 DNA is TGCGCCAGCAGCCAGCGACGAGATACGCAGTATTTT.

V and J are TRBV7-2 and TRBJ1-1, with D maybe TRBD1 (5 bases). CDR1 SGHTA and CDR2 FQGNSA come from the germline V gene. V dropped 5 bases and J dropped 0 bases, with 13 bases sitting between them. This CDR3 is built from 15 residues. The CDR3 spells CASSTQTVMNTEAFF. The CDR3 DNA sequence: TGTGCCAGCAGCACACAGACAGTCATGAACACTGAAGCTTTCTTT.

J is TRBJ2-5 and V is TRBV30; 8 bases agree with TRBD2. Germline V gene sequence: CDR1 GTSNPN, CDR2 SVGIG (reference sequence). The CDR3 has 14 amino acids. V shed 3 bases and J 1 base; nucleotides not matched to a gene: 4. CDR3 amino acids: CAWSGGGFQETQYF. As DNA, the CDR3 is TGTGCCTGGAGCGGGGGGGGGTTCCAAGAGACCCAGTACTTC.

The chain combines TRBV7-9 with TRBJ1-1; D call uncertain. Trimming removed 4 bases at V and 0 bases at J, with 6 bases between. Germline V gives CDR1 SEHNR, CDR2 FQNEAQ (reference sequence). The CDR3 is 13 amino acids. In nucleotides, the CDR3 is TGTGCCAGCAGCTACAAAATGAACACTGAAGCTTTCTTT. Translating it yields CASSYKMNTEAFF.

The genes are TRBV5-5 and TRBJ2-3, with D possibly TRBD2 on 5 matching bases. The CDR3 extends over 14 amino acids. Trimming pared 4 bases from V and 6 bases from J, leaving 15 bases between. Germline CDR1 and CDR2: SGHKS and YYEKEE (reference sequence). The chain's CDR3 is CASSPRLALDTQYF. The CDR3 region has the DNA TGTGCCAGCAGCCCGAGGTTAGCGCTCGATACGCAGTATTTT.

This clone showed up just once. The chain recombines TRBV7-2 with TRBJ1-5; D perhaps matches TRBD1 (6 bases). V was pared by 2 bases and J by 8 bases, with 13 bases between. This CDR3 is 14 amino acids long. The germline V gene encodes CDR1 SGHTA and CDR2 FQGNSA. The CDR3: CASSLTRGKEPQHF. As DNA, the CDR3 is TGTGCCAGCAGCTTAACTAGGGGGAAGGAGCCCCAGCATTTT. Variable domain in full (rest from reference TRBV7-2 and TRBJ1-5): GAGVSQSPSNKVTEKGKDVELRCDPISGHTALYWYRQSLGQGLEFLIYFQGNSAPDKSGLPSDRFSAERTGGSVSTLTIQRTQQEDSAVYLCASSLTRGKEPQHFGDGTRLSIL.

V usage is TRBV5-1 and J usage is TRBJ2-3; perhaps TRBD2 as D (5 bases). The CDR3 runs to 15 residues. Germline CDR1 is SGHRS and CDR2 is YFSETQ. Deletions cut 5 bases from V and 2 bases from J, with 15 bases between. CDR3 residues: CASRAPRDLTDTQYF. In DNA, the CDR3 is TGCGCCAGCAGGGCCCCTCGGGATCTCACAGATACGCAGTATTTT.

The V and J genes are TRBV5-1 and TRBJ2-2, with 10 bases matching TRBD2. CDR1 and CDR2 from the germline V gene are SGHRS and YFSETQ. This CDR3 spans 19 amino acids. Trimming removed 0 bases from V and 1 base from J; junction bases left unmatched: 9. The CDR3: CASSLATLAGGKNTGELFF. The CDR3 nucleotides are TGCGCCAGCAGCTTGGCCACATTAGCGGGGGGCAAGAACACCGGGGAGCTGTTTTTT.

The chain employs TRBV7-2 and TRBJ2-3; 11 bases line up with TRBD2. The V and J ends lost 2 bases and 8 bases, in that order; junction bases with no gene match: 15. The CDR3 has 18 amino acids. Germline V gene data show CDR1 as SGHTA and CDR2 as FQGNSA. The DNA of the CDR3 is TGTGCCAGCAGCTTAAGCGTGGTAGCGGGGGGGTTCAGTGGTACGCAGTATTTT. Translating gives CASSLSVVAGGFSGTQYF. Filled out from reference TRBV7-2 and TRBJ2-3, the complete variable domain reads GAGVSQSPSNKVTEKGKDVELRCDPISGHTALYWYRQSLGQGLEFLIYFQGNSAPDKSGLPSDRFSAERTGGSVSTLTIQRTQQEDSAVYLCASSLSVVAGGFSGTQYFGPGTRLTVL.

The rearrangement uses TRBV7-8 and TRBJ1-5, with a tentative D call TRBD1 (6 bases). CDR1 is SGHVS and CDR2 is FQNEAQ in the germline V gene. The CDR3 covers 14 residues. The ends were cut back, 2 bases at V and 2 bases at J, with 7 bases in the middle. The CDR3 DNA sequence: TGTGCCAGCAGCTTATGGGGGCGCAATCAGCCCCAGCATTTT. Amino acids: CASSLWGRNQPQHF.

The chain joins TRBV12-5 to TRBJ2-7; tentatively, D is TRBD2 (5 bases). The CDR3 runs to 13 residues. Trimming stripped 1 base from V and 5 bases from J, with 9 bases between. The germline V gene encodes CDR1 LGHNT and CDR2 FRNRAP. The CDR3 loop is CASGLGRADEQYF. The CDR3 coding sequence is TGTGCTAGTGGTTTGGGCCGAGCGGACGAGCAGTACTTC.

The chain couples TRBV14 to TRBJ2-5; D is ambiguous. The CDR3 extends over 16 amino acids. CDR1 and CDR2 (germline): SGHDN, FVKESK. V was shortened by 3 bases and J by 4 bases, with 18 bases between the two germline ends. The DNA of the CDR3 is TGTGCCAGCAGCCACGACCATACGAGGCCCTCAGAGACCCAGTACTTC. Protein sequence: CASSHDHTRPSETQYF.